Below, 14 T cell receptor beta chains from the same sample are listed, as sequenced in a study of T cells expressing NK-cell markers. Using the 5' RACE reads, TCRdb records one entry per CDR3 protein without DNA. Recorded here are 500,000 or so distinct CDR3 sequences; the top ten clones represent approximately 3.5%. Sequenced material: blood T cells: a sorted CD56 or NKG2C T cell subset, CD4+ or CD8+ T cells, or bulk PBMC T cells (not recorded which). The source is a young man in good health.

The chain joins TRBV12-3 or TRBV12-4 to TRBJ2-5; the D call from TCRdb, TRBD1, cannot be confirmed without DNA. This CDR3 region has 16 residues. The CDR3 is CASSLVIRGQGETQYF.

The genes are TRBV19 and TRBJ1-3; TCRdb gives TRBD1 as the D gene, but with no DNA this cannot be confirmed. The CDR3 has 14 amino acids. Germline assignment: CDR1 LNHDA and CDR2 SQIVND (reference sequence). The CDR3: CASSGSQRGNTIYF.

The chain uses TRBV7-9 and TRBJ2-2; TCRdb lists TRBD1, though no DNA is available to test this call. Per the germline V gene, CDR1 is SEHNR and CDR2 is FQNEAQ (reference sequence). The CDR3 runs to 15 residues. CDR3: CASSPGGGAVGELFF.

The rearrangement links TRBV6-1 to TRBJ2-1; checking the TCRdb D call of TRBD2 is not possible without DNA. CDR1 is MNHNS and CDR2 is SASEGT in the germline V gene. The CDR3 is 13 residues long. The CDR3 is CASSPREGAEQFF.

The rearrangement links TRBV20-1 to TRBJ2-1; checking the TCRdb D call of TRBD2 is not possible without DNA. CDR3 length: 18 residues. Germline loops: CDR1 DFQATT, CDR2 SNEGSKA (reference sequence). CDR3: CSALSAGLAGGTDNEQFF.

This CDR3 reads CSAPNPGTAGNTIYF. The chain employs TRBV20-1 and TRBJ1-3; TCRdb's D call, TRBD1, is unchecked because there is no DNA. The CDR3 has 15 amino acids. Germline CDR1 DFQATT, CDR2 SNEGSKA (reference sequence).

The chain couples TRBV21-1 to TRBJ1-5. TRBV21-1 is shown as a pseudogene. The CDR3 is 13 residues long. CDR3 loop: CASSRVGSQPQHF.

The rearrangement uses TRBV7-3 and TRBJ2-1; TCRdb picks TRBD1, but there is no DNA to check that call. CDR3 length: 13 residues. CDR1 SGHTA and CDR2 FQGTGA come from the germline V gene. The CDR3 region is CASSLTGGEEQFF.

This chain joins TRBV10-2 and TRBJ2-2; TCRdb returns TRBD1, unconfirmable since there is no DNA. Germline V gene data show CDR1 as WSHSY and CDR2 as SAAADI. The CDR3 contains 15 residues. The CDR3 spells CASRSGWGGSGELFF.

The V call is TRBV7-9, the J call TRBJ2-6; lacking DNA, the TRBD1 call made by TCRdb goes unchecked. There are 17 residues in the CDR3. The V gene's germline CDR1 is SEHNR and CDR2 FQNEAQ (reference sequence). The CDR3 loop reads CASSLGGRGTGANVLTF.

V gene TRBV9 combines with J gene TRBJ2-3; no DNA is available, so the TRBD1 call from TCRdb remains unchecked. The germline V gene has CDR1 SGDLS and CDR2 YYNGEE. The CDR3 sequence is 16 residues long. The CDR3 is CASSVGEWGRVDTQYF. The full variable domain, with the rest looked up from reference TRBV9 and TRBJ2-3, is DSGVTQTPKHLITATGQRVTLRCSPRSGDLSVYWYQQSLDQGLQFLIQYYNGEERAKGNILERFSAQQFPDLHSELNLSSLELGDSALYFCASSVGEWGRVDTQYFGPGTRLTVL.

This chain joins TRBV24-1 and TRBJ1-1; checking the TCRdb D call of TRBD1 is not possible without DNA. There are 13 residues in the CDR3. Looked up from germline, CDR1 is KGHDR and CDR2 is SFDVKD. CDR3: CATSDRYRAKTFF.

The V call is TRBV13, the J call TRBJ2-3; absent DNA, TCRdb's TRBD2 call cannot be checked. Germline values: CDR1 PRHDT, CDR2 FYEKMQ (reference sequence). This CDR3 has 16 amino acids. This CDR3 is CASSASGTSGTDTQYF.

This chain uses TRBV27 with TRBJ2-7; with no DNA, the TCRdb D assignment of TRBD1 cannot be verified. CDR3 size: 13 residues. Per germline, CDR1 MNHEY and CDR2 SMNVEV (reference sequence). The CDR3 sequence is CASSYSAPYEQYF.